The next 29 T cell receptor beta chains were all read from a single sample in a study of T cells in Graves' hyperthyroidism and ophthalmopathy. Amplified TCR beta CDR3 regions came from RNA transcripts. First-round RT-PCR with HTBI primers amplified the TCR CDR3 region. TCRdb called the multiplex PCR reads again in MiXCR, with one record for every CDR3 protein. In the table there are roughly 840,000 distinct CDR3 sequences, over 35% of which are singletons. Sequenced: blood. Receptors originate from a man younger than 30 with Graves' hyperthyroidism.

Worth noting for this clonotype: One junction end disagrees with the germline gene, perhaps due to a read error. The rearrangement links TRBV2 to TRBJ2-7; D may be TRBD1 or TRBD2 (5 bases each). Per germline, CDR1 SNHLY and CDR2 FYNNEI. The CDR3 consists of 16 residues. CDR3 in amino acids: CAGRVHWDGSSYEQYF. CDR3 bases: TGTGCCGGCAGGGTACACTGGGACGGTAGCTCCTACGAGCAGTACTTC.

Worth noting for this clonotype: It may be a read error: a sequence one base away is much more abundant. This chain joins TRBV2 and TRBJ1-1, with TRBD1 matching 7 bases. This CDR3 is 13 amino acids long. Per the germline V gene, CDR1 is SNHLY and CDR2 is FYNNEI. V trimming: 6 bases; J trimming: 7 bases; junction bases outside the gene matches: 8. The CDR3 DNA is TGTGCCAGCAGCGTCCAGGGGGAAGGTGAAGCTTTCTTT. Translating it yields CASSVQGEGEAFF.

The chain recombines TRBV11-1 with TRBJ2-7, with 9 bases matching TRBD1. Looked up from germline, CDR1 is SGHAT and CDR2 is FQDESV (reference sequence). This CDR3 is built from 15 residues. The J segment lost 1 base and the V segment lost 5 bases, leaving 6 bases of the junction unmatched. The CDR3 DNA follows: TGTGCCAGCAGCCGAGGACAGGGGAGATCCTACGAGCAGTACTTC. Its translation is CASSRGQGRSYEQYF.

The chain couples TRBV12-3 or TRBV12-4 to TRBJ2-7, with D uncertain. V was shortened by 5 bases and J by 2 bases, with 13 bases between the two germline ends. There are 14 residues in the CDR3. The CDR3 DNA sequence: TGTGCCAGCAGTCAAACAGCTTCTACCTACGAGCAGTACTTC. This gives the protein CASSQTASTYEQYF.

The chain is built from TRBV29-1 and TRBJ2-7, with 8 positions matching TRBD1. Germline V lookup: CDR1 SQVTM, CDR2 ANQGSEA. The CDR3 extends over 15 amino acids. V shed 7 bases and J 2 bases; nucleotides not matched to a gene: 13. CDR3 region: CSAEERDRFPYEQYF. The CDR3 bases are TGCAGCGCCGAGGAAAGGGACAGGTTCCCCTACGAGCAGTACTTC.

The chain is built from TRBV7-2 and TRBJ1-6, with D possibly matching TRBD1 (5 bases). The germline V gene has CDR1 SGHTA and CDR2 FQGNSA. Trimming stripped 2 bases from V and 9 bases from J, with 11 bases between. The CDR3 is 14 amino acids. The CDR3 loop is CASSLSAQGSPLHF. The CDR3, as DNA: TGTGCCAGCAGCTTATCAGCCCAGGGTTCACCCCTCCACTTT.

This clonotype was counted between two and nine times. One junction end disagrees with the germline gene, perhaps due to a read error. V gene TRBV20-1 combines with J gene TRBJ2-7; TRBD1 is a possible D gene (5 bases). The germline V gene encodes CDR1 DFQATT and CDR2 SNEGSKA (reference sequence). The CDR3 has 13 amino acids. The CDR3, as DNA: TGCAGTGCTAGAGATGATGTTTACAGGTATACCTTCTTC. Protein sequence: CSARDDVYRYTFF.

This clonotype was observed many times. The chain joins TRBV15 to TRBJ2-2; D perhaps matches TRBD1 (6 bases). V was pared by 6 bases and J by 6 bases, with 17 bases between. Germline CDR1 is LNHNV and CDR2 is YYDKDF (reference sequence). This CDR3 is 15 amino acids long. The CDR3 reads CATSLDRLWAGELFF. CDR3 nucleotides: TGTGCCACCAGTTTGGACAGACTGTGGGCCGGGGAGCTGTTTTTT.

CDR3 in DNA: TGCGCCAGCAGCTGGGGACAGGGCGGGGAAGCTTTCTTT. Amino acid sequence: CASSWGQGGEAFF. V gene TRBV5-1 combines with J gene TRBJ1-1, with 9 bases lining up with TRBD1. With 3 bases clipped from V and 8 bases from J, the junction kept 5 bases outside the gene matches. The CDR3 is made up of 13 amino acids. The germline V gene encodes CDR1 SGHRS and CDR2 YFSETQ.

This clonotype showed up many times. This rearrangement joins TRBV29-1 to TRBJ2-7; D is ambiguous. CDR1 and CDR2 from the germline V gene are SQVTM and ANQGSEA. The CDR3 length is 12 residues. The V end lost 6 bases, the J end lost 3 bases, and 12 bases lay between the germline ends. For the CDR3, the DNA is TGCAGCGTGATCGGCTTGGGCTACGAGCAGTACTTC. This gives the protein CSVIGLGYEQYF.

This clonotype was detected ten times or more. This chain uses TRBV7-9 with TRBJ1-3; no definite D call. Trimming shortened V by 4 bases and J by 0 bases, and 7 bases separated the two germline ends. This CDR3 has 14 amino acids. The germline gives CDR1 SEHNR, CDR2 FQNEAQ (reference sequence). This CDR3 is CASSWPVSGNTIYF. The CDR3 coding sequence is TGTGCCAGCAGCTGGCCCGTCTCTGGAAACACCATATATTTT.

With respect to this clonotype: Given a much more abundant clone one base away, this may be a read error. The genes are TRBV29-1 and TRBJ1-1; D uncertain. This CDR3 region has 11 residues. From germline, CDR1 is SQVTM and CDR2 ANQGSEA. The CDR3 here is CCGWVNTEAFF. CDR3 DNA sequence: TGCTGCGGCTGGGTGAACACTGAAGCTTTCTTT.

This clonotype appeared a few times. This chain joins TRBV4-2 and TRBJ1-5, with D uncertain. The CDR3 runs 14 residues. Deletions cut 1 base from V and 7 bases from J, with 11 bases between. The V gene's germline CDR1 is LGHNA and CDR2 YNFKEQ. The CDR3 protein is CASSQVGPGQPQHF. The CDR3 bases are TGTGCCAGCAGCCAAGTGGGTCCGGGCCAGCCCCAGCATTTT.

In this sample, this clonotype turned up many times. This sequence joins TRBV7-9 and TRBJ1-1, with TRBD1 identical over 10 bases. CDR1 is SEHNR, CDR2 FQNEAQ, per germline (reference sequence). The CDR3 has 13 residues. V dropped 4 bases and J dropped 6; count of bases not matched to a gene: 2. The chain's CDR3 is CASSSDRGSEAFF. As DNA, the CDR3 is TGTGCCAGCAGCTCGGACAGGGGGTCTGAAGCTTTCTTT.

This rearrangement joins TRBV4-1 to TRBJ1-4; TRBD1 is a possible D gene (5 bases). CDR3 length equals 15 residues. The V and J ends lost 8 bases and 8 bases respectively, with 21 bases between them. Germline loops: CDR1 MGHRA, CDR2 YSYEKL. The CDR3 DNA follows: TGCGCCAGCGGCCTATCACAGGTGGATAACGAAAAACTGTTTTTT. This codes for CASGLSQVDNEKLFF.

This clonotype was seen only a few times. V and J are TRBV20-1 and TRBJ2-2, with D unclear. The V gene's germline CDR1 is DFQATT and CDR2 SNEGSKA (reference sequence). The CDR3 spans 12 residues. V lost 4 bases and J 2 bases, leaving 5 bases between the germline ends. CDR3 in amino acids: CSAKENTGELFF. The CDR3 nucleotides are TGCAGTGCTAAGGAAAACACCGGGGAGCTGTTTTTT.

To note about this clonotype: A much larger clonotype is one base distant, so this may be a read error. Likely a read error: the CDR3 ends without its conserved phenylalanine or tryptophan. The gene calls are TRBV7-8 and TRBJ2-5; 8 bases agree with TRBD1. V lost 4 bases to trimming and J lost 2 bases; unmatched junction nucleotides: 3. The CDR3 contains 14 residues. Germline values: CDR1 SGHVS, CDR2 FQNEAQ. The CDR3 protein is CASSSYRGQETQYL. The CDR3 DNA reads TGTGCCAGCAGCTCCTACAGGGGGCAAGAGACCCAGTACCTC.

This clonotype was picked up many times. CDR3 coding DNA: TGTGCCAGCAGCTTAGCTAGCGGGAGCGACGAGCAGTACTTC. Translating gives CASSLASGSDEQYF. The chain joins TRBV7-9 to TRBJ2-7; 9 bases line up with TRBD2. V was clipped by 0 bases and J by 5 bases; unmatched bases: 2. Germline CDR1 and CDR2: SEHNR and FQNEAQ (reference sequence). The CDR3 sequence is 14 residues long.

This clonotype appeared many times. The gene calls are TRBV7-9 and TRBJ1-2; no reliable D call. This CDR3 contains 13 residues. Germline lookup yields CDR1 SEHNR and CDR2 FQNEAQ (reference sequence). Deletions cut 0 bases from V and 5 bases from J, with 7 bases between. The CDR3 here is CASSLAGAYGYTF. DNA for the CDR3: TGTGCCAGCAGCTTAGCCGGAGCATATGGCTACACCTTC. Using reference TRBV7-9 and TRBJ1-2 for the parts outside the CDR3, the full variable domain is DTGVSQNPRHKITKRGQNVTFRCDPISEHNRLYWYRQTLGQGPEFLTYFQNEAQLEKSRLLSDRFSAERPKGSFSTLEIQRTEQGDSAMYLCASSLAGAYGYTFGSGTRLTVV.

This clonotype was counted many times. The chain has TRBV5-5 and TRBJ1-1; D might be TRBD1 (6 bases). V shed 3 bases and J shed 5 bases, with 17 bases lying between them. CDR3 length: 15 amino acids. CDR1 SGHKS and CDR2 YYEKEE come from the germline V gene (reference sequence). CDR3 loop: CASSSPRGVGTEAFF. Here the CDR3 DNA reads TGTGCCAGCAGCTCACCCAGGGGTGTGGGGACTGAAGCTTTCTTT.

This clonotype was counted at least ten times. The chain combines TRBV20-1 with TRBJ2-5; unclear D gene. V was clipped by 0 bases and J by 0 bases, with 17 bases between them. Germline V gene sequence: CDR1 DFQATT, CDR2 SNEGSKA (reference sequence). The CDR3 spans 17 residues. The CDR3 nucleotides are TGCAGTGCTAGAGATATGCTAGTTGTTAAGTACCAAGAGACCCAGTACTTC. It yields the protein CSARDMLVVKYQETQYF.

In regard to this clonotype: A much larger clonotype is one base distant, so this may be a read error. This chain joins TRBV7-2 and TRBJ1-1; D might be TRBD1 (5 bases). The CDR3 runs to 19 residues. CDR1 and CDR2 from the germline V gene are SGHTA and FQGNSA. CDR3 in amino acids: CASSLEGPQQTRLNTGAFF. The CDR3, as DNA: TGTGCCAGCAGCTTAGAGGGACCACAGCAGACCAGACTGAACACTGGAGCTTTCTTT.

Only a few counts were recorded for this clonotype. The chain links TRBV7-3 to TRBJ2-7; tentative D call: TRBD2 (5 bases). The germline V gene has CDR1 SGHTA and CDR2 FQGTGA. This CDR3 region has 15 residues. Trimming took off 4 bases at V and 0 bases at J, with 13 bases between the two ends. This CDR3 is CASSWRIRGSYEQYF. The CDR3 region has the DNA TGTGCCAGCAGCTGGAGGATACGGGGCTCCTACGAGCAGTACTTC.

The chain employs TRBV5-5 and TRBJ2-5, with 7 bases aligning to TRBD1. Germline CDR1 is SGHKS and CDR2 is YYEKEE (reference sequence). There are 18 residues in the CDR3. J was trimmed by 3 bases and V by 2 bases; bases with no gene match: 16. CDR3 DNA: TGTGCCAGCAGCTTAACCTACGACAGGGATCGAGTCAAAGAGACCCAGTACTTC. Its protein product is CASSLTYDRDRVKETQYF. Variable domain in full (rest from reference TRBV5-5 and TRBJ2-5): DAGVTQSPTHLIKTRGQQVTLRCSPISGHKSVSWYQQVLGQGPQFIFQYYEKEERGRGNFPDRFSARQFPNYSSELNVNALLLGDSALYLCASSLTYDRDRVKETQYFGPGTRLLVL.

In its sample, this clonotype was seen a few times. This chain joins TRBV12-3 or TRBV12-4 and TRBJ1-2; D remains unclear. V was shortened by 3 bases and J by 4 bases, with 12 bases between the two germline ends. This CDR3 spans 14 amino acids. The CDR3 DNA follows: TGTGCCAGCAGTTTCGGTAGTCTGGCCTATGGCTACACCTTC. It encodes CASSFGSLAYGYTF.

The J gene is TRBJ1-4, the V gene TRBV5-5; tentatively, D is TRBD1 (6 bases). Trimming stripped 4 bases from V and 8 bases from J, with 18 bases between. CDR1 and CDR2 from the germline V gene are SGHKS and YYEKEE (reference sequence). This CDR3 region has 15 residues. The CDR3 DNA reads TGTGCCAGCAGCCCCGCCGCAGGGGTTGGGGAAAAACTGTTTTTT. Its protein is CASSPAAGVGEKLFF.

For this clonotype: This may stem from a read error, because a much larger clone lies one nucleotide away. The chain uses TRBV2 and TRBJ1-1; 10 bases match TRBD1. Germline V lookup: CDR1 SNHLY, CDR2 FYNNEI. Unmatched junction bases numbered 5, after V lost 6 bases and J lost 1 base. The CDR3 runs 15 residues. The CDR3 loop reads CASRQRTGGNTEAFF. The DNA for the CDR3 is TGTGCCAGCAGGCAAAGGACAGGGGGGAACACTGAAGCTTTCTTT.

This chain joins TRBV13 and TRBJ1-1, with D unresolved. CDR3 length: 12 amino acids. The V gene lost 5 bases and the J gene lost 4 bases, with 8 bases spanning the gap. Germline-derived CDR1 and CDR2 are PRHDT and FYEKMQ (reference sequence). The CDR3 region is CASSPCSTEAFF. The CDR3 nucleotides read TGTGCCAGCAGCCCCTGCAGCACTGAAGCTTTCTTT.

The table lists this clonotype with many counts. V gene TRBV7-2 combines with J gene TRBJ2-7, with 8 bases aligning to TRBD1. This CDR3 has 12 amino acids. CDR1 and CDR2 from the germline V gene are SGHTA and FQGNSA. The trim removed 4 bases at V and 9 bases at J, leaving 5 bases unmatched. Here the CDR3 DNA reads TGTGCCAGCAGCTCCGGACAGGGACGGCAGTACTTC. Encoded protein: CASSSGQGRQYF.